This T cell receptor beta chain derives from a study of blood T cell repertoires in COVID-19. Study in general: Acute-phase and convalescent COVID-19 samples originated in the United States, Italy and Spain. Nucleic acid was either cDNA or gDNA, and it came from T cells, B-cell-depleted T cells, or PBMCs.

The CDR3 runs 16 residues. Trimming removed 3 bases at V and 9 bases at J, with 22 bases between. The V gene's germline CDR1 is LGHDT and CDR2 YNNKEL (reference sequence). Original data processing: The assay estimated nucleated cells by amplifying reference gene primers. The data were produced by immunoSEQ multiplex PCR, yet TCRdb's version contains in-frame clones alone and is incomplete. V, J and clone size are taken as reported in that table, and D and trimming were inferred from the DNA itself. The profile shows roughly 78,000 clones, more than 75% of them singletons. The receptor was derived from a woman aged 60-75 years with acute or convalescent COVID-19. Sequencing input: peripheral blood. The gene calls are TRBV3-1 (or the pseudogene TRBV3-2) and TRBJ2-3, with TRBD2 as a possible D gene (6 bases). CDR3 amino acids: CASSQRRDLALGTQYF. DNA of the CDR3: TGTGCCAGCAGCCAGCGCCGGGACTTGGCGCTGGGGACGCAGTATTTT.